This TCR beta chain was sequenced during a study of shared clonotypes between healthy human individuals. In germline, CDR1 is SGHRS, CDR2 YFSETQ. CDR3 size: 16 residues. V lost 4 bases, J lost 4 bases, and 7 bases stayed unmatched. The assay was immunoSEQ multiplex PCR, and TCRdb's table has in-frame clones only and misses some. The profile shows about 2.1 million clones, over 85% of them singletons. Terminally differentiated effector memory CD45RA+ cells were excluded by CCR7 positive selection of CD45RO-negative cells. The TCR sequence derives from a man between 18 and 35 years old in good health. Some clones in this sample may be carry-over from other donors' samples. The sequenced sample consisted of naive CD8+ T cells from PBMCs. The chain is built from TRBV5-1 and TRBJ2-7; 14 nucleotides match TRBD2. In DNA, the CDR3 is TGCGCCAGCAGCCCGGGACTAGCGGGAGATTGGTACGAGCAGTACTTC. This gives the protein CASSPGLAGDWYEQYF.